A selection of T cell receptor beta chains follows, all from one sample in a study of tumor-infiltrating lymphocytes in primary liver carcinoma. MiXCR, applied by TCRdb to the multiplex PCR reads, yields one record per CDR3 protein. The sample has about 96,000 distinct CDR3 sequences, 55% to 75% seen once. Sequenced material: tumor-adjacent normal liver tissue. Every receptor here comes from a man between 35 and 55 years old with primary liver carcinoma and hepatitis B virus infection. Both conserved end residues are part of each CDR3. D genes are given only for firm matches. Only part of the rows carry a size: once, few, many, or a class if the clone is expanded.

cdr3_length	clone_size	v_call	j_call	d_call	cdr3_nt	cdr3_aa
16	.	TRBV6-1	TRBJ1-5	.	TGTGCCAGCAGTGAATCGCAAGGGGTAGGCAATCAGCCCCAGCATTTT	CASSESQGVGNQPQHF
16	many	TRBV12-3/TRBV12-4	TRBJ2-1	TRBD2	TGTGCCAGCAGTTGGACTAGCGGAATGACCTACAATGAGCAGTTCTTC	CASSWTSGMTYNEQFF
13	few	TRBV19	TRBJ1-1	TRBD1	TGTGCCAGTAGTCCCAGGGACAGGGGAAGCGCTTTCTTT	CASSPRDRGSAFF
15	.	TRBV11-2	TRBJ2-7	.	TGTGCCAGCAGCTTGTTTGAGGGTTTTTCTGTTGAACAGTACTTC	CASSLFEGFSVEQYF
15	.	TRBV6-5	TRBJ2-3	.	TGTGCCAGCAGTTACTCAAACATGGGCAGGGATACGCAGTATTTT	CASSYSNMGRDTQYF
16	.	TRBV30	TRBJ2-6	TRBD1	TGCGCCCACCGGGACAGGGCCGCCTCGGAGGCCAACGTCCTGACTTTC	CAHRDRAASEANVLTF
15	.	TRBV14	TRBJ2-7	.	TGTGCCAGCAGCCTAGCCTCCGGGTCCTACTACGAGCAGTACTTC	CASSLASGSYYEQYF
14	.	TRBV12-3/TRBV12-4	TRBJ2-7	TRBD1	TGTGCCAGCAGTCCCCGGACAGGGGCGAGGGAGCAATACTTC	CASSPRTGAREQYF
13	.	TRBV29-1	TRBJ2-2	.	TGCAGCGTCGGGACGGTGATGACCGGAGAGCTGGTTTTT	CSVGTVMTGELVF
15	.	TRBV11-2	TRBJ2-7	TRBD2	TGTGCCAGGAGCCCCACTAGCGGGGGCTCCTTCGAGCAGTACTTC	CARSPTSGGSFEQYF
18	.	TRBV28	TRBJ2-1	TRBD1	TGTGCCAGCAGCTCTAAAGACTACAGGGGGAAGCCCTACAATGAGCAGTTCTTC	CASSSKDYRGKPYNEQFF
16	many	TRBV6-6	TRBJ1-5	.	TGTGCCAGCAGTTACGGAGGCTCCGATAGCAATCAGCCCCAGCATTTT	CASSYGGSDSNQPQHF
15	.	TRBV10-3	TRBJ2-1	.	TGTACCATCAGTGAGATTCCCGGGCTAGATAATGAGCAGTTCTTC	CTISEIPGLDNEQFF
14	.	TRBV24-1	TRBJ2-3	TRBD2	TGTGCCTCCATGACTAGCGGGAGAACAGATACGCAGTATTTT	CASMTSGRTDTQYF
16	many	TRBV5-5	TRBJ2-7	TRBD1	TGTGCCAGCAGCCGTTCCCCGGGACAGGGGGCCCACGAGCAGTACTTC	CASSRSPGQGAHEQYF
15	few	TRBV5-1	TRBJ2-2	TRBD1	TGCGCCAGCACCATCGGACAGGGAATCACCGGGGAGCTGTTTTTT	CASTIGQGITGELFF
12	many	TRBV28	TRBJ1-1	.	TGTGCCAGCAGTACACAAAACACTGAAGCTTTCTTT	CASSTQNTEAFF
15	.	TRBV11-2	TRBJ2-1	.	TGTGCCAGAAGCGTCGGCACTAACGGGACTAATGAGCAGTTCTTC	CARSVGTNGTNEQFF
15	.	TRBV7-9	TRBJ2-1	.	TGTGCCAGCAGCTTAAATTCGGGAAGTTACGATGAGCAGTTCTTC	CASSLNSGSYDEQFF
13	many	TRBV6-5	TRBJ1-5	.	TGTGCCAGCAGTTCCGGATACAATCAGCCCCAGCATTTT	CASSSGYNQPQHF
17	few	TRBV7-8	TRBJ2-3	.	TGTGCCAGCAGCCCCCGACTAACGGGTGAGGTCACAGATACGCAGTATTTT	CASSPRLTGEVTDTQYF
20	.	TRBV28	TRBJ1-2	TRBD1	TGTGCCAGCACTTCGACCGGGACAGGGGGAACACCCGACGCCCTCTATGGCTGCACCTTC	CASTSTGTGGTPDALYGCTF
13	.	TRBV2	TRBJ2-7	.	TGTGCCAGCTTCTCGTCCCTAACGTGGGATCAGTACTTC	CASFSSLTWDQYF
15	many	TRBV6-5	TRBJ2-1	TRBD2	TGTGCCAGCAGTCCGGGACTAGCGGCATACAATGAGCAGTTCTTC	CASSPGLAAYNEQFF
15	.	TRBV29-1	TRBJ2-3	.	TGCAGCGTTGGAGGCGGTCTGCTAGGAACGGATACGCAGTATTTT	CSVGGGLLGTDTQYF
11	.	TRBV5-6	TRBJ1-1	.	TGTGCCCGCAGCGCAGGGTCTGAAGCTTTCTTT	CARSAGSEAFF
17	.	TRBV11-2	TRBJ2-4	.	TGTGCCAGCAGCTTTCGACTAGAGGGAAGGGCCAATAAGATTCAGTACTTC	CASSFRLEGRANKIQYF
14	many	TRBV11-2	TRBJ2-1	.	TGTGCCAGCACCCCCGATGGCGGCTACAATGAGCAGTTCTTC	CASTPDGGYNEQFF
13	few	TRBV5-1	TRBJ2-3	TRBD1	TGCGCCAGTCAACAGGGGCCTGGAGATACGCAGTATTTT	CASQQGPGDTQYF
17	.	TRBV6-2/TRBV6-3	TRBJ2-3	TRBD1	TGTGCCAGCAGTCAACTTTACGGGGACAGTCGGAAGGATACGCAATATTTT	CASSQLYGDSRKDTQYF
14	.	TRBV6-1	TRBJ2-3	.	TGTGCCAGCACACAAGCCGTGCGCACAGATACGCAGTATTTT	CASTQAVRTDTQYF
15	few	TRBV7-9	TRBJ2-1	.	TGTGCCAGCATTTTCACTGGTGCCTCCTACAATGAGCAGTTCTTC	CASIFTGASYNEQFF
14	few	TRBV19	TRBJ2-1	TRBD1	TGTGCCAGTCTTGGGACAGGGGCCGGGAATGAGCAGTTCTTC	CASLGTGAGNEQFF
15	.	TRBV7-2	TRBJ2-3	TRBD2	TGTGCCAGCATGCTCCGGGAGGGCCGCACAGATACGCAGTATTTT	CASMLREGRTDTQYF
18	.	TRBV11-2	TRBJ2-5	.	TGTGCCAGCAGCTTACGTCCTGGACTAACTGTGTACCAAGAGACCCAGTACTTC	CASSLRPGLTVYQETQYF
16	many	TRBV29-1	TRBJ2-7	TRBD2	TGCAGCGTTGAATCCCGCAAGACTAGCGAGTCCTACGAGCAGTACTTC	CSVESRKTSESYEQYF
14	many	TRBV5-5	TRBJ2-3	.	TGTGCCAGCAGCTTGGCGGAGATCACAGATACGCAGTATTTT	CASSLAEITDTQYF
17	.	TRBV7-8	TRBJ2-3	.	TGTGTCAGCAGCTCAGCCCAAGCGAGAGGGCCACATGATACGCAGTATTTT	CVSSSAQARGPHDTQYF
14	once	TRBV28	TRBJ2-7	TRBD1	TGTGCCAGCATCAAGGGGGCAGGGGGCTATGAGCAGTACTTC	CASIKGAGGYEQYF
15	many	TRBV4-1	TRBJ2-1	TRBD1	TGCGCCAGCAGCCAAGGAGGACAGGATTACAATGAGCAGTTCTTC	CASSQGGQDYNEQFF
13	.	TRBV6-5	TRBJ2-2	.	TGTGACAGCAGTCCCTACGGAACCGGGGAGCTGCTTTTT	CDSSPYGTGELLF
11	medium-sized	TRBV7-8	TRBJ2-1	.	TGTGCCAGCAGCCGAGCGGATGAGCAGTTCTTC	CASSRADEQFF
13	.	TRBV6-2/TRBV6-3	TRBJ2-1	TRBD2	TGTGCCAGCAAGTCTAGCGGAGACAGTGAGCAGCTCTTC	CASKSSGDSEQLF
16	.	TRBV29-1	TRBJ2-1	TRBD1	TGCAGCGTTGAAAGGGACAGGATTAGATCTTATAATGAGCAGTTCTTC	CSVERDRIRSYNEQFF
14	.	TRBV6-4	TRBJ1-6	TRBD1	TGTGCCAGCAGTGACGGGACAGGTAATTCACCCCTCCACTTT	CASSDGTGNSPLHF
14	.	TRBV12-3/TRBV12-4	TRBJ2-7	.	TGTGCCAGCAGTCTCCGGGACCGGTCCTGCGAGCAGTACTTC	CASSLRDRSCEQYF
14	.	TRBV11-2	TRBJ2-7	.	TGCGCCAGCAGCTTAACTGACGGAGCCTACGAGCGGTATTTC	CASSLTDGAYERYF
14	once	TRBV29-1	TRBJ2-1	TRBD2	TGCATCGGAGGTAGCGGGAGGGCCCTCAATGAGCAGTTCTTC	CIGGSGRALNEQFF
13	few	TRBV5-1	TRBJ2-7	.	TGCGCCAGCAGCGTGGGCCGTTTCTACGAGCAGTACTTC	CASSVGRFYEQYF
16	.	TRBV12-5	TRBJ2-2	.	TGTGCTAGTGGTCCTCCGGGGGTCACGAACACAGGAGAGCTGTTTTTT	CASGPPGVTNTGELFF
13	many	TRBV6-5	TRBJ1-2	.	TGTGCCAGCAGCCCCCTTTCGGTGGCTGGCTACACCTTC	CASSPLSVAGYTF
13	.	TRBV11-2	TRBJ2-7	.	TGTGCTAACAGCTTAGGAAGGCGCGCCGAGCAGTACTTC	CANSLGRRAEQYF
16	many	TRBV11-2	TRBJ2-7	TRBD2	TGTGCCAGCAGCCTTGACGGGAGCGGGAGCCTCTACGAGCAGTACTTC	CASSLDGSGSLYEQYF
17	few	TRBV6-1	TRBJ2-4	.	TGTGCCAGCAGTGAAGGGGGGGTGTTCGTAGCCAAAAACATTCAGTACTTC	CASSEGGVFVAKNIQYF
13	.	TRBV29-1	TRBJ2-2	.	TGCAGCGTTTCGCCAGAAAACACCTGGGAGCTGTTTTTT	CSVSPENTWELFF